This passage covers 30 T cell receptor beta chains from one sample sequenced in a study of breast tumors, draining lymph nodes, adjacent tissues. TCRdb called the multiplex PCR reads again in MiXCR, with one record for every CDR3 protein. This sample has under 80,000 distinct CDR3 sequences, with less than 50% found just once. What was sequenced was breast tumor tissue. Every receptor here comes from a female donor with breast cancer. Some clones in this sample may be carry-over from other donors' samples.

This clonotype was observed many times. This chain joins TRBV12-3 or TRBV12-4 and TRBJ2-7; 9 bases are a match to TRBD1. Trimming at V came to 2 bases and at J to 9 bases, leaving 11 bases not matched to a gene. The length of the CDR3 is 15 residues. The CDR3 DNA reads as TGTGCCAGCAGTTTATTTCGGGACAGGGACGCGGTGCAGTACTTC. Translation: CASSLFRDRDAVQYF.

This clonotype has ten or more counts. V is TRBV19 and J is TRBJ1-2, with a weak D call TRBD1 (5 bases). The CDR3 sequence is 15 residues long. The germline gives CDR1 LNHDA, CDR2 SQIVND (reference sequence). Trimming shortened V by 5 bases and J by 3 bases, and 16 bases separated the two germline ends. The CDR3 protein is CASSGGGQLHYGYTF. The CDR3 nucleotides are TGTGCCAGTAGTGGGGGTGGGCAGCTCCACTATGGCTACACCTTC.

The count of this clonotype is one. Since a much larger clone is just one base distant, this may be a read error. The rearrangement joins TRBV6-1 to TRBJ2-1; D tentatively reads TRBD1 or TRBD2 (6 bases each). Germline lookup yields CDR1 MNHNS and CDR2 SASEGT. This CDR3 has 15 residues. The CDR3 here is CASGEGGWLAREQFF. CDR3 nucleotide sequence: TGTGCCAGCGGTGAAGGGGGGTGGCTAGCGCGGGAGCAGTTCTTC.

The chain uses TRBV3-2 and TRBJ1-5; TRBD1 is the table's D call, not checked against the DNA. TRBV3-2 is shown as a pseudogene. This CDR3 has 19 amino acids. CDR3 residues: CASSQEGTAIHNSNQPQHF. The CDR3 DNA reads TGTGCCAGCAGCCAAGAGGGGACAGCAATTCACAATAGCAATCAGCCCCAGCATTTT.

This clonotype has ten or more counts. V and J are TRBV7-8 and TRBJ2-7; possibly TRBD2 for D (6 bases). Trimming took 4 bases from V and 3 from J, leaving 13 bases between them. The length of the CDR3 is 14 residues. Germline V lookup: CDR1 SGHVS, CDR2 FQNEAQ. This CDR3 reads CASSYTGVLYEQYF. CDR3 sequence (DNA): TGTGCCAGCAGCTACACGGGAGTGCTCTACGAGCAGTACTTC.

V is TRBV5-4 and J is TRBJ1-2; 8 bases are a match to TRBD1. Per the germline V gene, CDR1 is SGHNT and CDR2 is YYREEE (reference sequence). This CDR3 comprises 18 residues. The junction had 14 bases not matched to a gene; V was cut back by 1 base and J by 3 bases. This CDR3 is CASSLSMHNGQGDYGYTF. The CDR3 nucleotides are TGTGCCAGCAGCTTGTCCATGCATAACGGACAGGGTGACTATGGCTACACCTTC.

Notes on this clonotype: A much larger clone sits a single nucleotide away, making a read error possible. V gene TRBV6-1 combines with J gene TRBJ1-5, with D unresolved. Germline V gene sequence: CDR1 MNHNS, CDR2 SASEGT. Trimming left V 5 bases short and J 9 bases short, with 23 bases between. The CDR3 contains 16 residues. CDR3 sequence reads: CASSQNLGNAIRPQHF. The CDR3 DNA reads as TGTGCCAGCAGTCAGAATTTAGGGAATGCAATCAGGCCCCAGCATTTT.

This clonotype has a handful of counts. The chain uses TRBV18 and TRBJ2-2; D gene ambiguous. The V end was cut by 1 base, the J end by 6 bases, with 12 bases between. CDR3 length: 15 residues. In germline, CDR1 is KGHSH, CDR2 LQKENI. CDR3 sequence reads: CASSPLFSFSGELFF. The CDR3 DNA is TGTGCCAGCTCACCACTATTCTCGTTCTCCGGGGAGCTGTTTTTT.

This clonotype was detected a few times. Relative to the germline gene, one junction end is altered; a read error may explain this. The chain uses TRBV12-3 or TRBV12-4 and TRBJ1-2; TRBD1 agrees at 11 bases. CDR3 size: 16 residues. The CDR3 protein is CASSLGQGASRYGYTF. DNA for the CDR3: TGCGCCAGCAGCCTTGGACAGGGGGCGAGTCGGTATGGCTACACCTTC.

With regard to this clonotype: A much larger clone is a single base away; this may be a read error. The final CDR3 position lacks the conserved phenylalanine or tryptophan, pointing to a likely read error. The chain couples TRBV20-1 to TRBJ2-7; maybe TRBD2 (6 bases). Trimming shortened V by 2 bases and J by 6 bases, and 17 bases separated the two germline ends. The CDR3 runs 14 residues. Germline V CDR1 and CDR2: DFQATT, SNEGSKA (reference sequence). The CDR3, as DNA: TGCAGTGCTAGAAGGGGACTCGGTGCCTCCGAGCAGTACCTC. This gives the protein CSARRGLGASEQYL.

This sequence joins TRBV25-1 and TRBJ1-3; tentatively, D is TRBD1 (5 bases). Germline lookup yields CDR1 MGHDK and CDR2 SYGVNS. V lost 6 bases and J 8 bases, leaving 26 bases between the germline ends. This CDR3 has 17 residues. The CDR3, as DNA: TGTGCCAGCAGCGTACCGGGACCGGGGGACTATGGCTACACCATATATTTT. Translating it yields CASSVPGPGDYGYTIYF.

V usage is TRBV9 and J usage is TRBJ1-2; D gene uncertain. The length of the CDR3 is 13 residues. Per the germline V gene, CDR1 is SGDLS and CDR2 is YYNGEE. The V and J ends lost 5 bases and 1 base respectively, with 9 bases between them. CDR3 sequence (DNA): TGTGCCAGCAGAGAAGGGTATAACTATGGCTACACCTTC. Amino acid sequence: CASREGYNYGYTF.

The chain is built from TRBV5-1 and TRBJ1-4; D perhaps matches TRBD1 (5 bases). CDR1 is SGHRS and CDR2 is YFSETQ in the germline V gene. With 4 bases removed from V and 7 bases from J, the gap between germline ends came to 14 bases. There are 14 residues in the CDR3. CDR3 loop: CASSGGTGGEKLFF. The CDR3, as DNA: TGCGCCAGCAGCGGCGGGACGGGAGGTGAAAAACTGTTTTTT.

The chain has TRBV6-5 and TRBJ1-1; 8 nucleotides line up with TRBD1. CDR3 length equals 15 residues. Trimming cost V 5 bases and J 4 bases; bases outside gene matches: 9. Germline CDR1 MNHEY, CDR2 SVGAGI. The CDR3 sequence: CASSKYRGTGTEAFF. The CDR3 DNA follows: TGTGCCAGCAGTAAATACAGGGGGACCGGCACTGAAGCTTTCTTT.

This clonotype appeared a few times. V gene TRBV25-1 combines with J gene TRBJ2-1, with 9 bases lining up with TRBD2. This CDR3 contains 16 residues. CDR1 MGHDK and CDR2 SYGVNS come from the germline V gene. The trim removed 4 bases at V and 4 bases at J, leaving 8 bases unmatched. The CDR3 reads CASSGAGGPSYNEQFF. CDR3 DNA sequence: TGTGCCAGCAGTGGGGCGGGGGGGCCCTCGTACAATGAGCAGTTCTTC.

This clonotype was counted at least ten times. This chain connects TRBV19 to TRBJ1-5; 12 nucleotides agree with TRBD1. The CDR3 loop spans 17 amino acids. V was pared by 4 bases and J by 2 bases, with 6 bases of the junction left unmatched. Per germline, CDR1 LNHDA and CDR2 SQIVND (reference sequence). Written as DNA, the CDR3 is TGTGCCAGTAGTAAGGGACAGGGGGCAGCGGGCAATCAGCCCCAGCATTTT. Translation gives CASSKGQGAAGNQPQHF.

The chain links TRBV28 to TRBJ2-1; the D gene is possibly TRBD1 (6 bases). Germline lookup yields CDR1 MDHEN and CDR2 SYDVKM. The CDR3 is made up of 16 amino acids. V was trimmed by 2 bases and J by 4 bases, leaving 15 bases between them. CDR3 nucleotide sequence: TGTGCCAGCAGTTTACCAGGGCAGGGGAAATACAATGAGCAGTTCTTC. Protein: CASSLPGQGKYNEQFF.

This clonotype was counted at least ten times. Being one base from a much bigger clone, this may be a read error. V gene TRBV20-1 combines with J gene TRBJ2-3; D is unresolved. There are 14 residues in the CDR3. CDR1 is DFQATT, CDR2 SNEGSKA, per germline (reference sequence). The CDR3 DNA follows: TGCAGTGCTAGAGGTCCCAACCCCACAAATACGCAGTATTTT. Translated, it gives CSARGPNPTNTQYF.

This clonotype showed up many times. A read error may explain this, as a much larger clone is one base away. The chain is built from TRBV11-3 and TRBJ2-1; D is possibly TRBD2 (6 bases). The CDR3 is 13 amino acids. In germline, CDR1 is SGHNT, CDR2 YENEEA. CDR3 coding DNA: TGTGCCAGCAGCCCAGGGAGGTACACTGAGCAGTTCTTC. This sequence encodes CASSPGRYTEQFF.

This clonotype was counted only a few times. This sequence may be a read error, since a much larger clone differs from it by one base. The chain links TRBV6-1 to TRBJ1-5; D gene unclear. CDR3 length equals 13 residues. Germline V gene data show CDR1 as MNHNS and CDR2 as SASEGT. The ends were cut back, 5 bases at V and 5 bases at J, with 10 bases in the middle. CDR3 coding DNA: TGTGCCAGCAGTCTCAGGTCCGATCAGCCCCAGCATTTT. Protein product: CASSLRSDQPQHF.

This clonotype ranks as medium-sized. The V gene is TRBV5-1, the J gene TRBJ2-1, with D perhaps TRBD2 (7 bases). Germline V gives CDR1 SGHRS, CDR2 YFSETQ. With 7 bases removed from V and 0 bases from J, the gap between germline ends came to 11 bases. This CDR3 contains 14 residues. The CDR3 sequence: CASSRGGSYNEQFF. The CDR3 bases are TGCGCCAGCTCGAGGGGGGGCTCCTACAATGAGCAGTTCTTC.

V and J are TRBV10-3 and TRBJ2-7; D may correspond to TRBD1 or TRBD2 (5 bases each). The CDR3 spans 14 residues. CDR1 and CDR2 from the germline V gene are ENHRY and SYGVKD. V was trimmed by 8 bases and J by 4 bases, leaving 18 bases between them. CDR3 residues: CAIRPHQGAYEQYF. CDR3 in DNA: TGTGCCATCCGGCCTCACCAGGGAGCTTACGAGCAGTACTTC.

This clonotype was seen many times. The chain links TRBV7-9 to TRBJ1-1; D not resolved. V lost 4 bases to trimming and J lost 0 bases, with 9 bases between them. CDR1 and CDR2 (germline): SEHNR, FQNEAQ (reference sequence). This CDR3 is 14 amino acids long. CDR3 DNA: TGTGCCAGCAGCTCCCCCAGGATGAACACTGAAGCTTTCTTT. Protein product: CASSSPRMNTEAFF. Drawing the rest from reference TRBV7-9 and TRBJ1-1, the complete variable domain is DTGVSQNPRHKITKRGQNVTFRCDPISEHNRLYWYRQTLGQGPEFLTYFQNEAQLEKSRLLSDRFSAERPKGSFSTLEIQRTEQGDSAMYLCASSSPRMNTEAFFGQGTRLTVV.

The count of this clonotype is one. The chain's CDR3 is CASRVGGSYNEQFF. CDR3 DNA sequence: TGTGCCAGCAGGGTGGGGGGCTCCTACAATGAGCAGTTCTTC. J is TRBJ2-1 and V is TRBV2, with D possibly TRBD2 on 6 matching bases. Germline CDR1 is SNHLY and CDR2 is FYNNEI. Trimming removed 6 bases from V and 0 bases from J, with 9 bases in between. The CDR3 has 14 amino acids.

The rearrangement uses TRBV9 and TRBJ2-3; TRBD1 matches 9 bases. This CDR3 contains 16 residues. The V gene end was trimmed by 0 bases and the J gene end by 3 bases; junction bases not matched to a gene: 5. Germline V CDR1 and CDR2: SGDLS, YYNGEE. The CDR3 DNA follows: TGTGCCAGCAGCGTAGGGACAGGGGCGAGAACAGATACGCAGTATTTT. It specifies CASSVGTGARTDTQYF. Filled out from reference TRBV9 and TRBJ2-3, the complete variable domain reads DSGVTQTPKHLITATGQRVTLRCSPRSGDLSVYWYQQSLDQGLQFLIQYYNGEERAKGNILERFSAQQFPDLHSELNLSSLELGDSALYFCASSVGTGARTDTQYFGPGTRLTVL.

The rearrangement links TRBV7-9 to TRBJ2-1; D remains unclear. The CDR3 contains 15 residues. The germline V and J ends were trimmed by 0 bases and 8 bases, with 14 bases remaining between them. Germline CDR1 is SEHNR and CDR2 is FQNEAQ (reference sequence). The CDR3: CASSLAGALTDEQFF. In DNA, the CDR3 is TGTGCCAGCAGCTTAGCGGGTGCCTTAACGGATGAGCAGTTCTTC.

About this clonotype itself: With a much larger clone just one base away, this may be a read error. The rearrangement uses TRBV2 and TRBJ2-3; weak D call: TRBD2 (5 bases). The CDR3 consists of 14 residues. V dropped 10 bases and J dropped 0 bases, with 14 bases sitting between them. CDR1 is SNHLY, CDR2 FYNNEI, per germline. The CDR3 here is CATQRVRSTDTQYF. For the CDR3, the DNA is TGTGCCACTCAGAGGGTAAGGAGCACAGATACGCAGTATTTT.

The rearrangement joins TRBV3-2 to TRBJ1-2; the table's D call, TRBD1, has no DNA check behind it. TRBV3-2 is a recognized pseudogene. This CDR3 region has 15 residues. CDR3 nucleotides: TGTGCCAGCAGCTGTCCGGGGGATCGACACTATGGCTACACCTTC. It codes for CASSCPGDRHYGYTF.

This clonotype was counted at least ten times. The rearrangement links TRBV6-5 to TRBJ2-7; D not certain. The V gene lost 2 bases and the J gene lost 3 bases, with 5 bases spanning the gap. The CDR3 is 12 residues long. CDR1 and CDR2 (germline): MNHEY, SVGAGI. CDR3 coding DNA: TGTGCCAGCAGTTACAACAGCTACGAGCAGTACTTC. This gives the protein CASSYNSYEQYF.

The J gene is TRBJ1-1, the V gene TRBV4-2; maybe TRBD1 (6 bases). The V end was cut by 3 bases, the J end by 4 bases, with 15 bases between. Germline-derived CDR1 and CDR2 are LGHNA and YNFKEQ. CDR3 length: 15 amino acids. DNA of the CDR3: TGTGCCAGCAGCCAGCCACAGGGATGGGGCACTGAAGCTTTCTTT. Its protein is CASSQPQGWGTEAFF.